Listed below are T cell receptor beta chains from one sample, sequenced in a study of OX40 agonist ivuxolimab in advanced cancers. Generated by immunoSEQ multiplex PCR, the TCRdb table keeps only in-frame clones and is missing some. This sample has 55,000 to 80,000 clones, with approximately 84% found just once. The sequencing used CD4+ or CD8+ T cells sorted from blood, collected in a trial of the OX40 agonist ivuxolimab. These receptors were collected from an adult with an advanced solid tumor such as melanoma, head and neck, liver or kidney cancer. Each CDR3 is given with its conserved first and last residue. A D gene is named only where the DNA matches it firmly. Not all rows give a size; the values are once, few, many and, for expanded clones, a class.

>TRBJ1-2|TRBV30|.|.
TGTGCCTGGAGTGGGGGCAGTAACTATGGCTACACCTTC
CAWSGGSNYGYTF
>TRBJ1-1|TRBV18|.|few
TGTGCCAGCTCACCTGGATTGATCACTGAAGCTTTCTTT
CASSPGLITEAFF
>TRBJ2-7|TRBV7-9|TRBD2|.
TGTGCCAGCAGCCATACACAAAATCCCCGGACTAGCGGGAGGGACGAGCAGTACTTC
CASSHTQNPRTSGRDEQYF
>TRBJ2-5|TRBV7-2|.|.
TGTGCCAGCAGCCTGACAGAGGGGGGGGAGACCCAGTACTTC
CASSLTEGGETQYF
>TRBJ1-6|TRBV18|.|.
TGTGCCAGCTCACCACCTCTCCCTAATTCACCCCTCCACTTT
CASSPPLPNSPLHF
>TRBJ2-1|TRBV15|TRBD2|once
TGTGCCACCAGCAGAGAGGGGTCCCTAGCGGGTAGCTCCTACAATGAGCAGTTCTTC
CATSREGSLAGSSYNEQFF
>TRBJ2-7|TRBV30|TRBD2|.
TGTGCCTGGACCCTCGGCTGGGAGGGCCGGACCTACGAGCAGTACTTC
CAWTLGWEGRTYEQYF
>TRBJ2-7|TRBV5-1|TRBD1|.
TGCGCCAGCAGCTCCGGGACAGGCCTCTCCTACGAGCAGTACTTC
CASSSGTGLSYEQYF
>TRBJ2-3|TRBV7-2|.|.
TGTGCCAGCAGCTTACAGTTAGTAAGCACAGATACGCAGTATTTT
CASSLQLVSTDTQYF
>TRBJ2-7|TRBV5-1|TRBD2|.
TGCGCCAGCAGCTCACCGCTTAGTGGGCCTAGCGGGAGGACCTACGAGCAGTACTTC
CASSSPLSGPSGRTYEQYF
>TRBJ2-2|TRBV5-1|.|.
TGCGCCAGCAGCTTGGATAGGGGCGGGGAGCTGTTTTTT
CASSLDRGGELFF
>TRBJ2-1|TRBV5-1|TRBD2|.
TGCGCCAGCAGCTTGGCGCCTAGCGGGATTTACAATGAGCAGTTCTTC
CASSLAPSGIYNEQFF
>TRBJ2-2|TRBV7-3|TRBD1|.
TGTGCCAGCAGCGCGACAGGGGTCGGGGAGCTGTTTTTT
CASSATGVGELFF
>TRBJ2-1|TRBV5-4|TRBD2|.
TGTGCCAGCAGCTTTTTACTAGCGGGAGTATCCTACAATGAGCAGTTCTTC
CASSFLLAGVSYNEQFF
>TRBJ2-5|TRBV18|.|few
TGTGCCAGCTCACCAAGGCCAGGGCAAGAGACCCAGTACTTC
CASSPRPGQETQYF
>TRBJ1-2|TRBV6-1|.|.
TGTGCCAGCAGTGATGATCCACCGCGGGGCTACACCTTC
CASSDDPPRGYTF
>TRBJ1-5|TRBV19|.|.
TGTGCCAGTACGGTTTCGGGCAGGCCTAATCAGCCCCAGCATTTT
CASTVSGRPNQPQHF
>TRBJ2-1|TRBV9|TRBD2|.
TGTGCCAGCAGTTTACGTTTGCGGGCGGGAGAGAATGAGCAGTTCTTC
CASSLRLRAGENEQFF
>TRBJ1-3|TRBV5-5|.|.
TGTGCCAGCAGCTTCCTGACAGTACCCTCTGGAAACACCATATATTTT
CASSFLTVPSGNTIYF
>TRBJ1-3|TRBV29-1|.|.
TGCAGCGTTGCTGAGGACAGAAGAAACACCATATATTTT
CSVAEDRRNTIYF
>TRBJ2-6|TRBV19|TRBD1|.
TGTGCCAGTAGTCGCGGACAGGCTTATGGGGCCAACGTCCTGACTTTC
CASSRGQAYGANVLTF
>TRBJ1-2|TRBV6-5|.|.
TGTGCCAGCAGTTACTTGTCTCGCTACACCTTC
CASSYLSRYTF
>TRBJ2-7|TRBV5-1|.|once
TGCGCCAGCAGGGGCCAGGGGTTGAACGAGCAGTACTTC
CASRGQGLNEQYF
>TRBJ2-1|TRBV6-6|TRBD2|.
TGTGCCAGCAGTTACTCGAGTCGGGGGGGGGATGAGCAGTTCTTC
CASSYSSRGGDEQFF
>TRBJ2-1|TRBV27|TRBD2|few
TGTGCCAGCAGTTTCGAGCGGGAGGCGGGGGATGAGCAGTTCTTC
CASSFEREAGDEQFF
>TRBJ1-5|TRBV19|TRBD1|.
TGTGCCAGTACCATCACGGGGGACAGTTATCAGCCCCAGCATTTT
CASTITGDSYQPQHF
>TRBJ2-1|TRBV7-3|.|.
TGTGCCAGCAGCTTTGGGGCCAAGAATGAGCAGTTCTTC
CASSFGAKNEQFF
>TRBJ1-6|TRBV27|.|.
TGTGCCAGCAGTTTATCTGTTTGGGGGACTTCACCCCTCCACTTT
CASSLSVWGTSPLHF
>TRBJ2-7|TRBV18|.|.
TGTGCCAGCTCTCAGGGGGGGACAGCCAGGGGCGAGCAGTACTTC
CASSQGGTARGEQYF
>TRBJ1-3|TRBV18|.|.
TGTGCCAGCTCACCACCAGGCCGCTCTGGAAACACCATATATTTT
CASSPPGRSGNTIYF
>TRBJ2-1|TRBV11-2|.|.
TGTGCCAGCAACTTAGCAACCTCCTACAATGAGCAGTTCTTC
CASNLATSYNEQFF
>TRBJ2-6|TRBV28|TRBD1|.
TGTGCCAGCACGCCTGTAGGACAGGGGTTCTCTGGGGCCAACGTCCTGACTTTC
CASTPVGQGFSGANVLTF
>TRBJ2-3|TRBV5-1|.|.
TGCGCCAGCAGCTTGGAGGTTAGCGTTGAAGATACGCAGTATTTT
CASSLEVSVEDTQYF
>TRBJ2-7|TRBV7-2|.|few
TGTGCCAGCAGCTTAGCCAGCTCCTACGAGCAGTACTTC
CASSLASSYEQYF
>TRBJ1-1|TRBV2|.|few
TGTGCCAGCAGTGAGGAGGGGTTGAACACTGAAGCTTTCTTT
CASSEEGLNTEAFF
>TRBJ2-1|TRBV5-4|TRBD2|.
TGTGCCAGCAGCCTTGCAGGACTAGCGGGGTACAATGAGCAGTTCTTC
CASSLAGLAGYNEQFF
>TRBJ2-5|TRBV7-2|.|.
TGTGCCAGCAGCCTCGGACATCACCAAGAGACCCAGTACTTC
CASSLGHHQETQYF
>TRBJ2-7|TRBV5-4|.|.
TGTGCCAGCAGCTTTGGAGGGAGCCTGTACGAGCAGTACTTC
CASSFGGSLYEQYF
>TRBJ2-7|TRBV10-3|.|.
TGTGCCATCAGTACGGAACACGAGCAGTACTTC
CAISTEHEQYF
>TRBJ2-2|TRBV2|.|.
TGTGCCAGCAGTTCTCTTGGGGCCGGGGAGCTGTTTTTT
CASSSLGAGELFF
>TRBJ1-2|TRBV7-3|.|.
TGTGCCAGCAGACAAGATCAGGGGAACTATGGCTACACCTTC
CASRQDQGNYGYTF
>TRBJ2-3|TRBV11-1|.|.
TGTGCCAGCAGCTCGGGATTCAAGGATACGCAGTATTTT
CASSSGFKDTQYF
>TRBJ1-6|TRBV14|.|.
TGTGCCAGCAGAACACAGGTGGAGGGTTCACCCCTCCACTTT
CASRTQVEGSPLHF
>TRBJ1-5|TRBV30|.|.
TGTGCCTGGAGTCTAGGTAGCAATCAGCCCCAGCATTTT
CAWSLGSNQPQHF
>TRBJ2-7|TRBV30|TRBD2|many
TGTGCCTGGAGTACAGGAGTAGCGGGAGACGGGAAGAACTTC
CAWSTGVAGDGKNF
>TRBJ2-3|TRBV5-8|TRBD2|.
TGTGCCAGTCCCCGGCGGGGGGGCACAGATACGCAGTATTTT
CASPRRGGTDTQYF
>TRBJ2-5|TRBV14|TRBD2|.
TGTGCCAGCAGCCAAGTTAGCGGGAGGGTCGCCAACTTC
CASSQVSGRVANF
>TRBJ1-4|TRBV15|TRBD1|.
TGTGCCACCTCTAAACATATCCGACAGGGTAATGAAAAACTGTTTTTT
CATSKHIRQGNEKLFF
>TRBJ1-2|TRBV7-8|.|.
TGTGCCAGCAGCACTACCTCAGGGAACTATGGCTACACCTTC
CASSTTSGNYGYTF
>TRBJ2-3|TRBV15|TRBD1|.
TGTGCCACCAGCGACCCGGGACAGGGCTCAGATACGCAGTATTTT
CATSDPGQGSDTQYF
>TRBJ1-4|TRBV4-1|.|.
TGCGCCAGCAGCCAAGATCAGGTATCAACTAATGAAAAACTGTTTTTT
CASSQDQVSTNEKLFF
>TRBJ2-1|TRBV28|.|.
TGTGCCAGCAGTCCTGGACACACGTCGATCGAGCAGTTCTTC
CASSPGHTSIEQFF
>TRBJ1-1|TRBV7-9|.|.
TGTGCCAGCAGCTTAGTTTCCAAATGGGAAGCTTTCTTT
CASSLVSKWEAFF
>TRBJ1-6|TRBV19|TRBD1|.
TGTGCCAGTAGTCTCCGACAGGGGGCCGCCTATAATTCACCCCTCCACTTT
CASSLRQGAAYNSPLHF
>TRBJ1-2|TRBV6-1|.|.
TGTGCCAGCAGTGAACCGACAGGCCAACCTTATGGCTACACCTTC
CASSEPTGQPYGYTF